This record looks at one T cell receptor beta chain sequence and its context. An end of the junction differs from the germline gene, which may be a read error. This specimen comes from a study of blood T cell repertoires in COVID-19. Study background: COVID-19 samples, acute and convalescent, were from the United States, Italy and Spain. T cells, B-cell-depleted T cells, or PBMCs supplied cDNA or gDNA.

The CDR3 extends over 12 amino acids. Germline loops: CDR1 SGHTA, CDR2 FQGNSA. Produced via immunoSEQ multiplex PCR; TCRdb's table is partial and in-frame only. Altogether 170,000 or so clones are present, around 73% being singletons, with the ten largest covering approximately 15%. Membership in each cohort depended on participant-reported clinical history. This TCR was recovered from a woman aged 45-65 years who had recovered from COVID-19. The sample comprised PBMCs or T cells enriched from blood (not recorded which). J is TRBJ2-1 and V is TRBV7-2; D ambiguous. The CDR3 nucleotides are TGTGCCAGCAGCGTAGCCATCAATGAGCAGTTCTTC. It encodes CASSVAINEQFF.